This TCR beta chain stems from a study of blood T cell repertoires in COVID-19. Per germline, CDR1 SGHNT and CDR2 YENEEA. The CDR3 loop spans 15 amino acids. Trimming left V 5 bases short and J 7 bases short, with 15 bases between. TCRdb keeps only in-frame clones here, not all; method: immunoSEQ multiplex PCR. The top ten clones hold less than 5% of a sample with about 260,000 clones, around 90% of them seen once. This receptor was identified in a man aged 60-69 years who had recovered from COVID-19. Sequenced material: peripheral blood. The V gene is TRBV11-3, the J gene TRBJ1-6; D is undetermined. This chain's CDR3 is CASSPRRGGNSPLHF. CDR3 DNA: TGTGCCAGCAGCCCCCGACGGGGAGGGAATTCACCCCTCCACTTT.